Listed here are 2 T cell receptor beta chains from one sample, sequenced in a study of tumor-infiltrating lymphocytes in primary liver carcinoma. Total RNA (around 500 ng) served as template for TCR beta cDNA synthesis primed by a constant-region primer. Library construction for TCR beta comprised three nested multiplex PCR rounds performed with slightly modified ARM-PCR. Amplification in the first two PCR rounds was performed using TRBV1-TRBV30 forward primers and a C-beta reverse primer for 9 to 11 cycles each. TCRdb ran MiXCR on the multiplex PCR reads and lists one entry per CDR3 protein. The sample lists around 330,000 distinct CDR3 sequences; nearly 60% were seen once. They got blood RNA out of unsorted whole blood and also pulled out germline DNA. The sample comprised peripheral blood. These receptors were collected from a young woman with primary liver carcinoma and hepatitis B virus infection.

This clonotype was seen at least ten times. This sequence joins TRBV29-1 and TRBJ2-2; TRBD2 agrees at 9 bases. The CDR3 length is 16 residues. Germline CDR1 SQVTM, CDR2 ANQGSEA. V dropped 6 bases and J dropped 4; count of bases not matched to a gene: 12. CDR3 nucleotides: TGCAGCGTGTCCGGGACTAGCTCAAGGGTCACCGGGGAGCTGTTTTTT. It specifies CSVSGTSSRVTGELFF.

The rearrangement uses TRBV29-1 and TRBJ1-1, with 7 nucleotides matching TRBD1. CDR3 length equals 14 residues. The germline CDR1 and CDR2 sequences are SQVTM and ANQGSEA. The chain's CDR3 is CGAATGTVNTEAFF. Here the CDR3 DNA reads TGCGGCGCTGCAACCGGGACAGTGAACACTGAAGCTTTCTTT.